The 9 T cell receptor beta chains below were found in one sample sequenced in a study of blood T cell repertoires in COVID-19. Measured with immunoSEQ multiplex PCR; TCRdb has only the in-frame clones, and not every one. The sample has just over 75,000 clones, 87% seen once. The specimen sequenced was peripheral blood. Source of these receptors: a woman of 80 years or more with active or convalescent COVID-19.

This clone was picked up a small number of times. V and J are TRBV28 and TRBJ2-3; the match to TRBD1 covers 10 bases. Unmatched junction bases numbered 4, after V lost 8 bases and J lost 5 bases. In germline, CDR1 is MDHEN, CDR2 SYDVKM. The CDR3 runs 13 residues. CDR3 protein: CASDRGRLDTQYF. The CDR3, as DNA: TGTGCCAGCGACAGGGGGCGGTTAGATACGCAGTATTTT. The full variable domain, with the rest looked up from reference TRBV28 and TRBJ2-3, is DVKVTQSSRYLVKRTGEKVFLECVQDMDHENMFWYRQDPGLGLRLIYFSYDVKMKEKGDIPEGYSVSREKKERFSLILESASTNQTSMYLCASDRGRLDTQYFGPGTRLTVL.

The chain carries TRBV5-1 and TRBJ1-2; weak D call: TRBD1 (5 bases). Deletions cut 2 bases from V and 1 base from J, with 21 bases between. Germline assignment: CDR1 SGHRS and CDR2 YFSETQ. This CDR3 contains 18 residues. The CDR3 protein is CASSLTTASIADNYGYTF. As DNA, the CDR3 is TGCGCCAGCAGCTTAACGACAGCGTCCATAGCCGATAACTATGGCTACACCTTC.

V is TRBV21-1 and J is TRBJ1-1. TRBV21-1 is a pseudogene locus. This CDR3 spans 11 amino acids. The DNA for the CDR3 is TGTGCCAGCACCCGGGGCACTGAAGCTTTCTTT. It specifies CASTRGTEAFF.

V and J are TRBV5-4 and TRBJ2-7, with 10 bases identical to TRBD1. The CDR3 has 15 amino acids. The trim removed 3 bases at V and 3 bases at J, leaving 6 bases unmatched. The germline V gene has CDR1 SGHNT and CDR2 YYREEE (reference sequence). CDR3 loop: CASSSFRDRGYEQYF. As DNA, the CDR3 is TGTGCCAGCAGCTCCTTCCGGGACAGGGGCTACGAGCAGTACTTC.

The chain joins TRBV7-2 to TRBJ2-7, with D perhaps matching TRBD1 (7 bases). The V and J ends lost 5 bases and 2 bases respectively, with 13 bases between them. The CDR3 runs 14 residues. Germline CDR1 is SGHTA and CDR2 is FQGNSA. The CDR3 region has the DNA TGTGCCAGCAGCCCGACAGGGACTCCCTACGAGCAGTACTTC. Its translation is CASSPTGTPYEQYF.

The V gene is TRBV5-4, the J gene TRBJ1-2, with D perhaps TRBD1 (6 bases). This CDR3 is built from 15 residues. The germline V gene has CDR1 SGHNT and CDR2 YYREEE (reference sequence). V was trimmed by 2 bases and J by 0 bases, leaving 11 bases between them. CDR3 region: CASSFPTGSNYGYTF. Written as DNA, the CDR3 is TGTGCCAGCAGCTTTCCGACAGGATCTAACTATGGCTACACCTTC.

This clone has only one observation. The chain has TRBV6-5 and TRBJ1-2; 12 nucleotides agree with TRBD1. This CDR3 region has 15 residues. Per germline, CDR1 MNHEY and CDR2 SVGAGI. V trimming: 5 bases; J trimming: 7 bases; junction bases outside the gene matches: 8. The CDR3 spells CASSQTGTGGVGYTF. CDR3 nucleotides: TGTGCCAGCAGTCAAACTGGGACAGGGGGCGTTGGCTACACCTTC.

This chain connects TRBV5-6 to TRBJ2-1, with 11 nucleotides matching TRBD1. CDR3 size: 15 residues. Germline V lookup: CDR1 SGHDT, CDR2 YYEEEE. Trimming cost V 4 bases and J 9 bases; bases outside gene matches: 9. CDR3 sequence reads: CASSGRTGGGGEQFF. Written as DNA, the CDR3 is TGTGCCAGCAGCGGAAGGACAGGGGGCGGAGGTGAGCAGTTCTTC. Full variable domain (rest looked up from reference TRBV5-6 and TRBJ2-1): DAGVTQSPTHLIKTRGQQVTLRCSPKSGHDTVSWYQQALGQGPQFIFQYYEEEERQRGNFPDRFSGHQFPNYSSELNVNALLLGDSALYLCASSGRTGGGGEQFFGPGTRLTVL.

V usage is TRBV4-2 and J usage is TRBJ2-3; 7 nucleotides align to TRBD2. The CDR3 extends over 14 amino acids. CDR1 is LGHNA and CDR2 is YNFKEQ in the germline V gene. V dropped 1 base and J dropped 3; count of bases not matched to a gene: 1. CDR3 loop: CASSQGRGTDTQYF. Here the CDR3 DNA reads TGTGCCAGCAGCCAAGGGCGGGGGACAGATACGCAGTATTTT.